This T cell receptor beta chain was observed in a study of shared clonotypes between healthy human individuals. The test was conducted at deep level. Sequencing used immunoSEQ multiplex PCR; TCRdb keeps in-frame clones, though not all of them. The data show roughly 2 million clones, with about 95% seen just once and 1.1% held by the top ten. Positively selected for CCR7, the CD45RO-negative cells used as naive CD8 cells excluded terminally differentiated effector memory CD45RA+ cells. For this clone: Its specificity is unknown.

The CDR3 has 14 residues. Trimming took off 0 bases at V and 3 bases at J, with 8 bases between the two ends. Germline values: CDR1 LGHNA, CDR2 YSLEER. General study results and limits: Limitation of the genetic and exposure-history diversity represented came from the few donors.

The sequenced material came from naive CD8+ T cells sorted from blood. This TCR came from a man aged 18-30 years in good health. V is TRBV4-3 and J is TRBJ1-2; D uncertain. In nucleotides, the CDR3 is TGCGCCAGCAGCCAAGATGTGGCCGACTATGGCTACACCTTC. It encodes CASSQDVADYGYTF.